The 17 T cell receptor beta chains given below trace back to one sample, sequenced in a study of post-analysis software for immune sequencing data. Study-level findings and limits: Five or six TRBV segments were significantly more frequent in patients than in controls. TRBV5-6, TRBV5-1 and TRBV20-1 were among these segments.

cDNA libraries for TCR beta contained unique molecular identifiers. TCRdb re-analysed the PCR reads in MiXCR, keeping a single row per CDR3 protein. The sample lists fewer than 850,000 distinct CDR3 sequences; roughly 27% were seen once. The antigens of these receptors remain unknown. Sequenced input: blood. The receptors derive from a girl aged 5 to 17 with multiple sclerosis.

Remarks on this clonotype: This clone may be a read error of a much larger clone one base away. This chain joins TRBV29-1 and TRBJ2-7; TRBD1 aligns across 11 bases. Germline trimming cut 3 bases from V and 6 bases from J; bases unmatched to any gene: 10. Germline CDR1 SQVTM, CDR2 ANQGSEA. There are 15 residues in the CDR3. The CDR3 DNA reads TGCAGCGTTGAGTATAGGTGGACAGGGGGCTTCGAGCAGTACTTC. Residues: CSVEYRWTGGFEQYF.

V gene TRBV29-1 combines with J gene TRBJ1-2; 7 nucleotides agree with TRBD1. Germline loops: CDR1 SQVTM, CDR2 ANQGSEA. The CDR3 sequence is 12 residues long. Trimming at V came to 6 bases and at J to 5 bases, leaving 6 bases not matched to a gene. CDR3 DNA: TGCAGCGTATTACAGGGGAATTATGGCTACACCTTC. Translating gives CSVLQGNYGYTF. The full variable domain, in which reference TRBV29-1 and TRBJ1-2 provide the parts outside the CDR3, is SAVISQKPSRDICQRGTSLTIQCQVDSQVTMMFWYRQQPGQSLTLIATANQGSEATYESGFVIDKFPISRPNLTFSTLTVSNMSPEDSSIYLCSVLQGNYGYTFGSGTRLTVV.

The chain couples TRBV6-5 to TRBJ2-2; D not resolved. V was cut by 0 bases and J by 7 bases, with 9 bases left in between. The CDR3 covers 14 residues. Germline V gives CDR1 MNHEY, CDR2 SVGAGI. CDR3 bases: TGTGCCAGCAGTTACTCGATAGGAGTCGGGGAGCTGTTTTTT. Its protein product is CASSYSIGVGELFF.

J is TRBJ1-2 and V is TRBV12-3 or TRBV12-4, with a possible D match to TRBD1 (5 bases). The CDR3 length is 13 residues. With 7 bases removed from V and 8 bases from J, the gap between germline ends came to 17 bases. The CDR3 DNA reads as TGTGCCAGCAAGCAGGGACTAGGAGTGGGCTACACCTTC. It encodes CASKQGLGVGYTF.

The chain is built from TRBV2 and TRBJ1-5; TRBD1 might be the D (6 bases). The CDR3 is 14 residues long. V was clipped by 3 bases and J by 5 bases, with 11 bases between them. Per germline, CDR1 SNHLY and CDR2 FYNNEI. CDR3 protein: CASSEEGGDQPQHF. DNA for the CDR3: TGTGCCAGCAGTGAGGAGGGGGGCGATCAGCCCCAGCATTTT.

This clonotype occurred a few times. This chain links TRBV13 with TRBJ1-1; 8 bases match TRBD1. Germline CDR1 reads PRHDT; CDR2 reads FYEKMQ (reference sequence). V shed 8 bases, J shed 0 bases, and the junction held 8 bases outside the gene matches. This CDR3 has 15 amino acids. CDR3 residues: CASRSTGGMNTEAFF. CDR3 in DNA: TGTGCCAGCCGCAGTACAGGGGGGATGAACACTGAAGCTTTCTTT.

The rearrangement uses TRBV20-1 and TRBJ2-1; TRBD2 matches 11 bases. V gave up 2 bases and J gave up 7 bases; unmatched junction bases: 7. Germline V gives CDR1 DFQATT, CDR2 SNEGSKA (reference sequence). CDR3 length: 15 amino acids. In DNA, the CDR3 is TGCAGTGCTAGACCGCTAGCGGGAGGCGGGAATGAGCAGTTCTTC. As protein: CSARPLAGGGNEQFF.

This clonotype has only a few counts. The genes are TRBV3-1 and TRBJ1-5; D is uncertain. This CDR3 contains 15 residues. Looked up from germline, CDR1 is LGHDT and CDR2 is YNNKEL (reference sequence). V was cut by 1 base and J by 6 bases, with 13 bases left in between. CDR3 in DNA: TGTGCCAGCAGCCAAGCCCCCCGGCCGGCTCAGCCCCAGCATTTT. Protein sequence: CASSQAPRPAQPQHF.

J is TRBJ2-7 and V is TRBV11-2, with D unclear. The CDR3 totals 12 residues. V dropped 4 bases and J dropped 3 bases, with 7 bases sitting between them. The germline CDR1 and CDR2 sequences are SGHAT and FQNNGV. The CDR3 spells CASSSQNYEQYF. CDR3 DNA: TGTGCCAGCAGCTCGCAGAACTACGAGCAGTACTTC.

The rearrangement uses TRBV18 and TRBJ2-5; D may be TRBD1 or TRBD2 (6 bases each). TRBJ2-4 explains the end of the DNA better; the J call may be wrong. Germline V gene sequence: CDR1 KGHSH, CDR2 LQKENI. CDR3 length: 15 amino acids. Here the CDR3 reads CASSPSRGRGNIQYF. The DNA for the CDR3 is TGTGCCAGCTCACCGAGCCGGGGGCGAGGGAACATTCAGTACTTC.

The count of this clonotype is one. The J gene is TRBJ2-2, the V gene TRBV12-3 or TRBV12-4, with a tentative D call TRBD2 (7 bases). This CDR3 is built from 13 residues. V lost 5 bases and J lost 7, with 11 bases in between. The CDR3 sequence: CASSPGGHGELFF. CDR3 DNA sequence: TGTGCCAGCAGTCCGGGGGGCCACGGGGAGCTGTTTTTT.

The DNA of the CDR3 is TGCAGTGCTAGAGCTCTAACAGGGTTGAGCTCCTACGAGCAGTACTTC. As protein: CSARALTGLSSYEQYF. The rearrangement joins TRBV20-1 to TRBJ2-7, with D maybe TRBD1 (6 bases). This CDR3 has 16 amino acids. CDR1 DFQATT and CDR2 SNEGSKA come from the germline V gene (reference sequence). V lost 1 base, J lost 0 bases, and 16 bases lay in between.

The chain employs TRBV10-3 and TRBJ2-1; TRBD2 aligns across 9 bases. V lost 0 bases, J lost 0 bases, and 6 bases stayed unmatched. Germline V gene lookup returns CDR1 ENHRY and CDR2 SYGVKD. The CDR3 is 18 amino acids. CDR3 sequence: CAISESGLATSSYNEQFF. The CDR3 nucleotides read TGTGCCATCAGTGAGTCGGGACTAGCTACGAGCTCCTACAATGAGCAGTTCTTC.

The CDR3 DNA sequence: TGTGCCACCAGAAGGGACAGGGGGCCTGGTCAGCCCCAGCATTTT. It specifies CATRRDRGPGQPQHF. The V gene is TRBV15, the J gene TRBJ1-5; 12 nucleotides agree with TRBD1. Germline V gene lookup returns CDR1 LNHNV and CDR2 YYDKDF (reference sequence). V lost 6 bases and J lost 6; bases outside the gene matches: 6. The CDR3 covers 15 residues. The variable domain in full, with the rest retrieved from reference TRBV15 and TRBJ1-5, is DAMVIQNPRYQVTQFGKPVTLSCSQTLNHNVMYWYQQKSSQAPKLLFHYYDKDFNNEADTPDNFQSRRPNTSFCFLDIRSPGLGDTAMYLCATRRDRGPGQPQHFGDGTRLSIL.

This clonotype was seen a handful of times. The rearrangement uses TRBV4-3 and TRBJ1-2; D remains unclear. Germline V lookup: CDR1 LGHNA, CDR2 YSLEER. There are 15 residues in the CDR3. Trimming stripped 0 bases from V and 2 bases from J, with 10 bases between. The CDR3 region has the DNA TGCGCCAGCAGCCAAGATGCGACGGACAACTATGGCTACACCTTC. This translates into CASSQDATDNYGYTF.

This clonotype was seen at least ten times. The V gene is TRBV4-3, the J gene TRBJ2-5; weak D call: TRBD1 (6 bases). The germline CDR1 and CDR2 sequences are LGHNA and YSLEER. The CDR3 spans 12 residues. The V end lost 4 bases, the J end lost 6 bases, and 9 bases lay between the germline ends. The CDR3 is CASSLGGQTQYF. In nucleotides, the CDR3 is TGCGCCAGCAGCCTAGGGGGACAGACCCAGTACTTC.

The V gene is TRBV2, the J gene TRBJ2-1, with a possible D match to TRBD2 (5 bases). Between the trimmed V and J ends, which lost 2 bases and 9 bases, there was a span of 14 bases. Germline CDR1 reads SNHLY; CDR2 reads FYNNEI. This CDR3 region has 14 residues. This chain's CDR3 is CASSERTGSPEQFF. Written as DNA, the CDR3 is TGTGCCAGCAGTGAAAGGACTGGGAGTCCTGAGCAGTTCTTC.